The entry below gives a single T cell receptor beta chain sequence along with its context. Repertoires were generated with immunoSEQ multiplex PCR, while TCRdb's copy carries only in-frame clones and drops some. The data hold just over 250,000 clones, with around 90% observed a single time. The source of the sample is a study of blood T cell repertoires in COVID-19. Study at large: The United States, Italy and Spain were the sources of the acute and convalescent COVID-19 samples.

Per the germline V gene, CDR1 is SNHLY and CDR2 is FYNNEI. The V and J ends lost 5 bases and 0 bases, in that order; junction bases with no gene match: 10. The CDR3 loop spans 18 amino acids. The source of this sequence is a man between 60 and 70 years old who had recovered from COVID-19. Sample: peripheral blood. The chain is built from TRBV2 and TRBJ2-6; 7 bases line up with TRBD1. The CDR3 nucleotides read TGTGCCAGCAGTTACAGGGGCCCAGGACTCTCTGGGGCCAACGTCCTGACTTTC. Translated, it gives CASSYRGPGLSGANVLTF. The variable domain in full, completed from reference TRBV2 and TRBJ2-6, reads EPEVTQTPSHQVTQMGQEVILRCVPISNHLYFYWYRQILGQKVEFLVSFYNNEISEKSEIFDDQFSVERPDGSNFTLKIRSTKLEDSAMYFCASSYRGPGLSGANVLTFGAGSRLTVL.